The table lists the clone carrying this T cell receptor beta chain with many counts. Its antigen remains unidentified. The PBMCs were sourced from fresh peripheral blood (about 10 ml). RNA transcripts served as the template for amplifying TCR beta CDR3 regions. An initial round of RT-PCR targeting the TCR CDR3 relied on the HTBI primer set. One entry per CDR3 protein results from TCRdb running MiXCR on the multiplex PCR reads. This table holds a few hundred thousand distinct CDR3 sequences, roughly 14% found once. These data belong to a study of T cells in Graves' hyperthyroidism and ophthalmopathy. Study overall: Peripheral blood specimens were obtained at initial diagnosis, prior to any treatment. Study results and caveats: Peripheral blood also featured most of the thyroid clonotypes expanded above 0.001. Researchers report that a 13 V-J model separated ophthalmopathy from stable hyperthyroidism.

Germline V CDR1 and CDR2: SGHTA, FQGNSA. The V and J ends lost 1 base and 0 bases, in that order; junction bases with no gene match: 8. The CDR3 is 17 amino acids. The sample was blood. This chain joins TRBV7-2 and TRBJ2-7; 8 nucleotides agree with TRBD2. The clonotype originates from a woman aged 18-29 years with Graves' hyperthyroidism that later progressed to Graves' ophthalmopathy. For the CDR3, the DNA is TGTGCCAGCAGCTTAGTTCCTAGCGGGTCTAGCTCCTACGAGCAGTACTTC. It encodes CASSLVPSGSSSYEQYF.